The TCR beta chain described here comes from a study of T cells in Graves' hyperthyroidism and ophthalmopathy. Across the study: Peripheral blood was acquired at first diagnosis, ahead of any therapy whatsoever. Regarding the study as a whole: Within blood appeared most thyroid clonotypes that had expanded above 0.001. Separation of ophthalmopathy from stable hyperthyroidism was achieved by a 13 V-J model.

Regarding this clonotype: Its antigen is unidentified.

Trimming stripped 3 bases from V and 10 bases from J, with 10 bases between. The CDR3 length is 13 residues. CDR1 SEHNR and CDR2 FQNEAQ come from the germline V gene (reference sequence). The source material, RNA transcripts, was used to amplify TCR beta CDR3 regions. During a first-round RT-PCR of the TCR CDR3, the HTBI primer set was used. TCRdb re-called the multiplex PCR reads through MiXCR, storing one row per CDR3 protein. Counted here are fewer than 350,000 distinct CDR3 sequences, 18% occurring once; the ten biggest clones make up roughly 49%. The source of this sequence is a woman between 45 and 65 years old with Graves' hyperthyroidism. The rearrangement uses TRBV7-9 and TRBJ1-6, with no clear D. The sample consisted of blood. The CDR3 spells CASSFTQASPLHF. The CDR3 coding sequence is TGTGCCAGCAGCTTCACCCAGGCCTCACCCCTCCACTTT.